The rows below give T cell receptor beta chains drawn from one sample of a study of beta chain features in type 1 diabetes. The data were produced by immunoSEQ multiplex PCR, yet TCRdb's version contains in-frame clones alone and is incomplete. The sample has hundreds of thousands of clones; approximately 9.9% are singletons. The sample comprised central memory CD4+ T cells from blood. The origin of the receptors is a man aged 30 to 45 with type 1 diabetes. Each CDR3 is given with its conserved first and last residue. Fields, in order: clone size, D gene, J gene, V gene, CDR3 DNA, CDR3 protein. The D gene is left open where the match is weak. The listing skips clone size in some rows; elsewhere it reads once, few, many or a size class.

few,TRBD2,TRBJ2-1,TRBV7-2,TGTGCCAGCCTACGTAGCGGGGGTTACAATGAGCAGTTCTTC,CASLRSGGYNEQFF
few,NA,TRBJ2-3,TRBV5-1,TGCGCCAGCAGCCCGCGACAGGACTCACCCGATACGCAGTATTTT,CASSPRQDSPDTQYF
NA,NA,TRBJ2-1,TRBV7-8,TGTGCCAGCAGCTTAGCGGGGGTATCCTACAATGAGCAGTTCTTC,CASSLAGVSYNEQFF
few,TRBD1,TRBJ1-6,TRBV7-9,TGTGCCAGCAGCTTACGATCAGGGACAGGGAATTCACCCCTCCACTTT,CASSLRSGTGNSPLHF
NA,TRBD2,TRBJ2-5,TRBV18,TGTGCCAGCTCCCCGAGATCCGGGGGGGAAGAGACCCAGTACTTC,CASSPRSGGEETQYF
many,NA,TRBJ2-4,TRBV10-2,TGCGCCAGCAGTGATAACAGTTTAGCCAAAAACATTCAGTACTTC,CASSDNSLAKNIQYF
many,NA,TRBJ1-6,TRBV28,TGTGCCAGCAGTTTGCCGCGTACAAATTCACCCCTCCACTTT,CASSLPRTNSPLHF
few,NA,TRBJ2-5,TRBV10-3,TGTGCCAGCATCTCGCAGGGTCAAGAGACCCAGTACTTC,CASISQGQETQYF
NA,NA,TRBJ2-2,TRBV6-5,TGTGCCAGCAGTTACGACAGGAACACCGGGGAGCTGTTTTTT,CASSYDRNTGELFF
NA,TRBD2,TRBJ2-1,TRBV11-2,TGTGCCAGCAGCTGGACTAGCGGGGGTAACAATGAGCAGTTCTTC,CASSWTSGGNNEQFF
NA,NA,TRBJ2-2,TRBV9,TGTGCCAGTAACCCCTCAGGGAGCCGGGCAAACACCGGGGAGCTGTTTTTT,CASNPSGSRANTGELFF
few,NA,TRBJ2-5,TRBV7-2,TGTGCCAGCAGCTTTCGGGACGGCCCCAAGGAGACCCAGTACTTC,CASSFRDGPKETQYF
NA,NA,TRBJ2-5,TRBV5-5,TGTGCCAGCAGCCGCGGGGTGCAAGAGACCCAGTACTTC,CASSRGVQETQYF
NA,NA,TRBJ2-3,TRBV6-4,TGTGCCAGCAGTGACTCGAAATCGGGAGCTACGCAGTATTTT,CASSDSKSGATQYF
NA,NA,TRBJ1-2,TRBV7-2,TGTGCCAGCAGCTTGGGCAGTTCCTATGGCTACACCTTC,CASSLGSSYGYTF
NA,NA,TRBJ2-1,TRBV7-9,TGTGCCAGCAGCAACAATGAGCAGTTCTTC,CASSNNEQFF
many,NA,TRBJ2-5,TRBV5-1,TGCGCCAGCAGCCACGGATTCCAAGAGACCCAGTACTTC,CASSHGFQETQYF
few,TRBD2,TRBJ2-7,TRBV18,TGTGCCAGCTCACCTGCGGGGGGCCACTCCTACGAGCAGTACTTC,CASSPAGGHSYEQYF
NA,NA,TRBJ2-3,TRBV7-2,TGTGCCAGCAGCTTGTATCCGGTCACAGATACGCAGTATTTT,CASSLYPVTDTQYF
few,NA,TRBJ1-5,TRBV18,TGTGCCAGCTCATCAGGGGTACCTAGCAATCAGCCCCAGCATTTT,CASSSGVPSNQPQHF
NA,TRBD1,TRBJ2-7,TRBV20-1,TGCAGTTCTGACAGGGGCGTCGAGCAGTACTTC,CSSDRGVEQYF
few,NA,TRBJ1-5,TRBV27,TGTGCCAGCAGTTCCTTGACAGGAGGTTATAGCAATCAGCCCCAGCATTTT,CASSSLTGGYSNQPQHF
NA,NA,TRBJ2-5,TRBV28,TGTGCCAGCAGTTTGGGTCCGGAACAGGGGAGGGAGGAGACCCAGTACTTC,CASSLGPEQGREETQYF
few,NA,TRBJ1-6,TRBV5-6,TGTGCCAGCAGCTTAACCTTCGGGGAGGGTAGGGATTCACCCCTCCACTTT,CASSLTFGEGRDSPLHF
few,NA,TRBJ2-3,TRBV7-2,TGTGCCAGCAGCTTAGATGGGGGCTTCCCAGATACGCAGTATTTT,CASSLDGGFPDTQYF
many,NA,TRBJ2-1,TRBV5-4,TGTGCCAGCAGCTTGGAGGACAATGAGCAGTTCTTC,CASSLEDNEQFF
few,TRBD1,TRBJ1-3,TRBV7-2,TGTGCCAGCAGCTCCGCCATACAGGGGGCGGGGGGAAACACCATATATTTT,CASSSAIQGAGGNTIYF
many,NA,TRBJ2-7,TRBV5-1,TGCGCCAGCAGCTCCCTGGGGCAGGGTTTGGGAGAGCAGTACTTC,CASSSLGQGLGEQYF
few,NA,TRBJ1-5,TRBV7-9,TGTGCCAGCAGCACCTTGCGTCGGGGGGCTTGGCAGCCCCAGCATTTT,CASSTLRRGAWQPQHF
few,NA,TRBJ1-1,TRBV30,TGTGCCTGGAGTGCGTCTCGCTTCACTGAAGCTTTCTTT,CAWSASRFTEAFF
few,NA,TRBJ1-5,TRBV27,TGTGCCAGCAGTTTAAGGTGGGCCAGTAGCAATCAGCCCCAGCATTTT,CASSLRWASSNQPQHF
few,NA,TRBJ1-5,TRBV7-7,TGTGCCAGCAGCTTCAACAGGGAAAATCAGCCCCAGCATTTT,CASSFNRENQPQHF
NA,TRBD1,TRBJ1-1,TRBV10-3,TGTGCCATCAGAAGACAGGGTACCTCTATGGAAGCTTTCTTT,CAIRRQGTSMEAFF
few,NA,TRBJ1-2,TRBV7-8,TGTGCCAGCAGCTTATATGGGGCTGGCTACACCTTC,CASSLYGAGYTF
NA,TRBD1,TRBJ2-7,TRBV29-1,TGCAGCGTCGCACCCGACAGGGGCGAGCAGTACTTC,CSVAPDRGEQYF
NA,NA,TRBJ1-1,TRBV29-1,TGCAGCGTTCATGGGGGGAGTGAAGCTTTCTTT,CSVHGGSEAFF
NA,NA,TRBJ2-7,TRBV19,TGTGCCAGTAAGGCACAGCTAGATTCCTACGAGCAGTACTTC,CASKAQLDSYEQYF
NA,TRBD2,TRBJ2-5,TRBV9,TGTGCCAGCAGCGTCGGGACTAGCGGGGGGGCCTTCCGAGAGACCCAGTACTTC,CASSVGTSGGAFRETQYF
many,NA,TRBJ2-3,TRBV11-3,TGTGCCAGCAGCCCCGCCCGGCGCACAGATACGCAGTATTTT,CASSPARRTDTQYF
NA,TRBD1,TRBJ1-6,TRBV20-1,TGCAGTGCTCGGACAGGAGGGGCCCTCCACTTT,CSARTGGALHF
few,TRBD1,TRBJ1-2,TRBV16,TGTGCCAGCAGCCCCACCGGGACAGCCTATGGCTACACCTTC,CASSPTGTAYGYTF
NA,TRBD2,TRBJ2-3,TRBV4-3,TGCGCCAGCAGCCAAGCCCTCCCTAGCGGGGGGGCTGGTGATACGCAGTATTTT,CASSQALPSGGAGDTQYF
few,TRBD2,TRBJ2-3,TRBV4-3,TGCGCCAGCAGCCAAGATTACAAGCGGGGGGGCCCAGATACGCAGTATTTT,CASSQDYKRGGPDTQYF
few,TRBD2,TRBJ2-7,TRBV28,TGTGCCAGCAGTCTCGGCGGGGGGGCTTACGAGCAGTACTTC,CASSLGGGAYEQYF
NA,NA,TRBJ2-5,TRBV7-2,TGTGCCAGCAGCGATAGACAAGAGACCCAGTACTTC,CASSDRQETQYF
NA,TRBD2,TRBJ2-3,TRBV5-1,TGCGCCAGCAGCTTGGTGGGACTAGCGCAAGATACGCAGTATTTT,CASSLVGLAQDTQYF
NA,NA,TRBJ2-3,TRBV7-6,TGTGCCAGCAGCTTCAGCGGCCTATCTCGCACAGATACGCAGTATTTT,CASSFSGLSRTDTQYF
NA,NA,TRBJ2-5,TRBV27,TGTGCCAGCAGTTTGAACCCCAAGGGACCGACCGGTCAAGAGACTGAGACCCAGTACTTC,CASSLNPKGPTGQETETQYF
few,NA,TRBJ2-5,TRBV9,TGTGCCAGCAGCGTAACACCAAACCAAGAGACCCAGTACTTC,CASSVTPNQETQYF
few,NA,TRBJ2-7,TRBV27,TGTGCCAGCACCCCTTGGGGCAGGGGAAGCGGCGAGCAGTACTTC,CASTPWGRGSGEQYF
few,NA,TRBJ1-6,TRBV21-1,TGTGCCAGCAGCAAAGAAAGGGGCCGTGTTGGATCACCCCTCCACTTT,CASSKERGRVGSPLHF
NA,TRBD1,TRBJ1-4,TRBV15,TGTGCCACCAGCAGAGAGACAGGGTGGAATGAAAAACTGTTTTTT,CATSRETGWNEKLFF
few,NA,TRBJ2-1,TRBV6-6,TGTGCCAGCAGTTCGTCGGAGAGCTCCTACAATGAGCAGTTCTTC,CASSSSESSYNEQFF
few,TRBD1,TRBJ2-7,TRBV6-6,TGTGCCATATCGACAGGGGACTACGAGCAGTACTTC,CAISTGDYEQYF
many,NA,TRBJ2-7,TRBV7-2,TGTGCCAGCAGCTTAGACTCCAGCGTCTACGAGCAGTACTTC,CASSLDSSVYEQYF
NA,TRBD1,TRBJ2-2,TRBV15,TGTGCCACCAGCCGGGACAGGGGACCCGGGGAGCTGTTTTTT,CATSRDRGPGELFF
NA,NA,TRBJ1-6,TRBV10-1,TGCGCCAGCAACGGGGGTCGTTCTCAACCCCTCCACTTT,CASNGGRSQPLHF
NA,NA,TRBJ1-6,TRBV19,TGTGCCAGTAGTTGGCGGAATTCACCCCTCCACTTT,CASSWRNSPLHF
NA,NA,TRBJ2-1,TRBV6-5,TGTGCCAGCAGTCGCTACCAAGACAGAGAGCAGTTCTTC,CASSRYQDREQFF